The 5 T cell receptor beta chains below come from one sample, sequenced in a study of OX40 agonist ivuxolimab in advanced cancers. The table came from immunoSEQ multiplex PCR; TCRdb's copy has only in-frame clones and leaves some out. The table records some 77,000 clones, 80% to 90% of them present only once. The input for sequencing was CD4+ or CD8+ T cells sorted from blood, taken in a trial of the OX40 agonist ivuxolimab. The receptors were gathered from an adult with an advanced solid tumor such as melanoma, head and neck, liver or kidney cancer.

CDR3 sequence (DNA): TGTGCCAGCAGCGTAGAGGGGCAGACCCAGTACTTC. It yields the protein CASSVEGQTQYF. V is TRBV28 and J is TRBJ2-5, with D possibly called TRBD1 or TRBD2 (5 bases each). Per germline, CDR1 MDHEN and CDR2 SYDVKM. This CDR3 comprises 12 residues. Trimming stripped 6 bases from V and 6 bases from J, with 11 bases between. Variable domain in full (rest from reference TRBV28 and TRBJ2-5): DVKVTQSSRYLVKRTGEKVFLECVQDMDHENMFWYRQDPGLGLRLIYFSYDVKMKEKGDIPEGYSVSREKKERFSLILESASTNQTSMYLCASSVEGQTQYFGPGTRLLVL.

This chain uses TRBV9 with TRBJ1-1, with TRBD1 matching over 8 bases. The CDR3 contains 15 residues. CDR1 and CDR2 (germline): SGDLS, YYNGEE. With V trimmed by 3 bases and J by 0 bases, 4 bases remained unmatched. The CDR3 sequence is CASSAQGAMNTEAFF. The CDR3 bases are TGTGCCAGCAGCGCCCAGGGGGCCATGAACACTGAAGCTTTCTTT.

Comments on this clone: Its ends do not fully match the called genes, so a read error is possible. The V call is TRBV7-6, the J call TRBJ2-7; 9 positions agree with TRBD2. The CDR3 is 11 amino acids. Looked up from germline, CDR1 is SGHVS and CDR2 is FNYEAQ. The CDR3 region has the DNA TGTGCCAGCAGCTCCGGGACTAGCTTAATCTTC. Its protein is CASSSGTSLIF. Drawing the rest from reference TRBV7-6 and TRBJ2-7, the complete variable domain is GAGVSQSPRYKVTKRGQDVALRCDPISGHVSLYWYRQALGQGPEFLTYFNYEAQQDKSGLPNDRFSAERPEGSISTLTIQRTEQRDSAMYRCASSSGTSLIFGPGTRLTVT.

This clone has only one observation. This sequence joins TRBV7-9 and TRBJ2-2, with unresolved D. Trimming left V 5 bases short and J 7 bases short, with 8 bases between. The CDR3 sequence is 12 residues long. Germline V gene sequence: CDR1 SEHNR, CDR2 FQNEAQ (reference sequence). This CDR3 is CASSLSYGELFF. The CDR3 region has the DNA TGTGCCAGCAGCCTGAGCTACGGGGAGCTGTTTTTT.

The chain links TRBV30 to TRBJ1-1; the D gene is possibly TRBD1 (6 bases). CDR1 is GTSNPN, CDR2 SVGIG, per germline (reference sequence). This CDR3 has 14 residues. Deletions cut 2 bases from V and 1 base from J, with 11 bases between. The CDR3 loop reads CAWSSRQANTEAFF. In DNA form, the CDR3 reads TGTGCCTGGAGTAGCCGACAGGCGAACACTGAAGCTTTCTTT.